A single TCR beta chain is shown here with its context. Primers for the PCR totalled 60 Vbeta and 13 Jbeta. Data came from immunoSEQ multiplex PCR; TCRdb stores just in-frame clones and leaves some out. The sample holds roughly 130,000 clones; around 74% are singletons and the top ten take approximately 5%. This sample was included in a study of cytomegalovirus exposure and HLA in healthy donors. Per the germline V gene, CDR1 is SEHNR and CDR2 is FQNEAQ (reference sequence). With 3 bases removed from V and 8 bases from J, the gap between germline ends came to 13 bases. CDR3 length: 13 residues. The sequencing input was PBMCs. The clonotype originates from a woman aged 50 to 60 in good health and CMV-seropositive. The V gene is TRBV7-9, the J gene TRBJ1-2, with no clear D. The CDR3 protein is CASSFPSARGYTF. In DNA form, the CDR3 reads TGTGCCAGCAGCTTCCCCTCCGCTAGGGGCTACACCTTC.